This TCR beta chain was identified in a study of cytomegalovirus exposure and HLA in healthy donors. Study-wide points: The study designated 150 or so TCR beta chains cytomegalovirus-associated.

This clone was counted once. Its antigen is unknown. V trimming: 3 bases; J trimming: 3 bases; junction bases outside the gene matches: 5. There are 17 residues in the CDR3. Per germline, CDR1 MNHNS and CDR2 SASEGT. Sequencing was performed with immunoSEQ multiplex PCR; in TCRdb, only in-frame clones are kept and a portion is missing. The profile covers about 130,000 clones, with about 90% appearing a single time and about 1.4% taken by the ten largest. The sequence was collected from a man aged 25-45 years in good health and CMV-seronegative. The sequenced material came from PBMCs. V usage is TRBV6-1 and J usage is TRBJ1-6, with 10 nucleotides matching TRBD1. This chain's CDR3 is CASSEETGGFYNSPLHF. The CDR3 DNA follows: TGTGCCAGCAGTGAGGAGACAGGGGGCTTCTATAATTCACCCCTCCACTTT.